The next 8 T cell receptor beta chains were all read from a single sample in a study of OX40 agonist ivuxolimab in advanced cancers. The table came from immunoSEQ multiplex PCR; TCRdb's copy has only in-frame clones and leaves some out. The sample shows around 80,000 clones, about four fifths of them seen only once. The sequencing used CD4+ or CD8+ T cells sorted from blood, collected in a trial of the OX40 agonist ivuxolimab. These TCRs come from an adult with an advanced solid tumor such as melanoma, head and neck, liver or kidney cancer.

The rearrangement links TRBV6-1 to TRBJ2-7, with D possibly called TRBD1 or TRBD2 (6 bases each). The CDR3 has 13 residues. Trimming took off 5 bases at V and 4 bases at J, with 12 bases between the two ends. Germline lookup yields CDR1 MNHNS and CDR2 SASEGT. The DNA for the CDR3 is TGTGCCAGCAGTTTCCCGGGGGCTTACGAGCAGTACTTC. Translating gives CASSFPGAYEQYF.

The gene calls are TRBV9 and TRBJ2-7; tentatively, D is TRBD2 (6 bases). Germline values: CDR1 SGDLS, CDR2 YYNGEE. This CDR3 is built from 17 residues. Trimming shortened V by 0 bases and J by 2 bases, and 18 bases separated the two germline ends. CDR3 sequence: CASSVVGGGSFTYEQYV. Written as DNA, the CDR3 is TGTGCCAGCAGCGTAGTGGGAGGTGGCAGTTTTACCTACGAGCAGTACGTC.

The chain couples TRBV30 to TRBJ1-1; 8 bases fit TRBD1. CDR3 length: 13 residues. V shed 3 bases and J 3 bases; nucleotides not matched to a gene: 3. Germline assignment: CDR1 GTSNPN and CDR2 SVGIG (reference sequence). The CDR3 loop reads CAWSAQGDTEAFF. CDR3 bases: TGTGCCTGGAGCGCACAGGGGGACACTGAAGCTTTCTTT.

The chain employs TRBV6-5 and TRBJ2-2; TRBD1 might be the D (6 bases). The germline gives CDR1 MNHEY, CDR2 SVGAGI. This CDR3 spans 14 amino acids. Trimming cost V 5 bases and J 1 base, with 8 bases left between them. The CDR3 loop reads CASSRQENTGELFF. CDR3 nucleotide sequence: TGTGCCAGCAGTAGACAGGAGAACACCGGGGAGCTGTTTTTT.

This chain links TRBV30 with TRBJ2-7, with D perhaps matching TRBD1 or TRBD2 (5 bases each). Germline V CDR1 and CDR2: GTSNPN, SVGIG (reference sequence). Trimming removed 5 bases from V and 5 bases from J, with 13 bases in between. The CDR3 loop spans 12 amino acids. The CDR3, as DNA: TGTGCCTGGGAGGGGCCGGGCCACGAGCAGTACTTC. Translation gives CAWEGPGHEQYF.

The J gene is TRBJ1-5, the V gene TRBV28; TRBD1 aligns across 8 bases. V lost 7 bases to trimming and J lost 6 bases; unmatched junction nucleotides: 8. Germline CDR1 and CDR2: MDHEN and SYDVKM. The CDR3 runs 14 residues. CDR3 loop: CASNLQGAVQPQHF. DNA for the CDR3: TGTGCCAGCAACCTCCAGGGGGCTGTTCAGCCCCAGCATTTT.

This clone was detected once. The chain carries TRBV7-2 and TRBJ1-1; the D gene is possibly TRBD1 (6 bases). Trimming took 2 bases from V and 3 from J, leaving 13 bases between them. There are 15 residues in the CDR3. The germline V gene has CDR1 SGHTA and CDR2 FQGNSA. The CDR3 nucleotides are TGTGCCAGCAGCTTATCAGTAGGGGGTCACACTGAAGCTTTCTTT. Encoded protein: CASSLSVGGHTEAFF.

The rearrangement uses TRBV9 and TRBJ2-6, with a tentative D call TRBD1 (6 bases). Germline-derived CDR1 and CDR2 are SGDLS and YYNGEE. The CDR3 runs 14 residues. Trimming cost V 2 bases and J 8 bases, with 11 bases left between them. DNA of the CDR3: TGTGCCAGCAGCGTCACAGGGCGAACCAACGTCCTGACTTTC. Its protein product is CASSVTGRTNVLTF.